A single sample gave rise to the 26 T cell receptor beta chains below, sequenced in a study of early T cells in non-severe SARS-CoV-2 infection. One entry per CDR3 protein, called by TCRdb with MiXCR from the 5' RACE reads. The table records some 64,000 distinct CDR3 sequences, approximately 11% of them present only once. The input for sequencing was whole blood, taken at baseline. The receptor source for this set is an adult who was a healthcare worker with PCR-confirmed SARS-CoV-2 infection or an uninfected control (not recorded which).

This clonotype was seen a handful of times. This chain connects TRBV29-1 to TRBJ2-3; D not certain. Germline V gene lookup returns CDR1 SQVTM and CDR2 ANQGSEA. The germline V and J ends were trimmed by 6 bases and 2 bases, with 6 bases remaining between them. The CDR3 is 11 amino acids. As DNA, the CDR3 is TGCAGCGTCACCCTCACAGATACGCAGTATTTT. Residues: CSVTLTDTQYF.

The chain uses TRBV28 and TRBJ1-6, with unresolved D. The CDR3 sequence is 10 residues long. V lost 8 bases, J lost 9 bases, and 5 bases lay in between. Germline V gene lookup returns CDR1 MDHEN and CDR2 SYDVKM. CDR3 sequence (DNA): TGTGCCAGCGGAGGTTCACCCCTCCACTTT. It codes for CASGGSPLHF.

The chain's CDR3 is CSARWSGSRNNEQFF. The DNA of the CDR3 is TGCAGTGCTAGATGGTCCGGCTCCAGGAACAATGAGCAGTTCTTC. The chain is built from TRBV20-1 and TRBJ2-1; no definite D call. This CDR3 is built from 15 residues. Trimming stripped 2 bases from V and 5 bases from J, with 16 bases between. Germline V gives CDR1 DFQATT, CDR2 SNEGSKA (reference sequence).

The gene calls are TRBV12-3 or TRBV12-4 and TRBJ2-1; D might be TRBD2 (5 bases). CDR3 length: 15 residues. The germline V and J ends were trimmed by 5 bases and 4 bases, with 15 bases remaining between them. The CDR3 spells CASSPKSGFYNEQFF. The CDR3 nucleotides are TGTGCCAGCAGTCCCAAGAGCGGTTTTTACAATGAGCAGTTCTTC.

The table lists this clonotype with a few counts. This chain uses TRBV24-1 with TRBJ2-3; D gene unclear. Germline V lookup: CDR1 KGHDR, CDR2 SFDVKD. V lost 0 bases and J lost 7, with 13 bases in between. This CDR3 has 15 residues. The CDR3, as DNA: TGTGCCACCAGTGATTTGCAATTAAAGGAGAATACGCAGTATTTT. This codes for CATSDLQLKENTQYF.

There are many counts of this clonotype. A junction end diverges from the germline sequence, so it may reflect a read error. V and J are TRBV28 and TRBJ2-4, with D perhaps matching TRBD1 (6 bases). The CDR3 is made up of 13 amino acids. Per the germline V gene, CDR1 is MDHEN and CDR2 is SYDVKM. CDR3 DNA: TGTGTCAGCAGAGGACAGCCCTTGGGCATTCAGTACTTC. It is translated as CVSRGQPLGIQYF.

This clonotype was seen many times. CDR3 residues: CSANLDPPNTEAFF. CDR3 sequence (DNA): TGCAGTGCTAATCTTGATCCACCGAACACTGAAGCTTTCTTT. V gene TRBV20-1 combines with J gene TRBJ1-1, with D uncertain. Germline CDR1 reads DFQATT; CDR2 reads SNEGSKA (reference sequence). This CDR3 spans 14 amino acids. Deletions cut 4 bases from V and 1 base from J, with 13 bases between.

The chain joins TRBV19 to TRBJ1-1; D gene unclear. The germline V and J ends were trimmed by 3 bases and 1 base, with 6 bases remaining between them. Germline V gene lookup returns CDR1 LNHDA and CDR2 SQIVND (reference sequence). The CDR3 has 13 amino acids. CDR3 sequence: CASSIRTNTEAFF. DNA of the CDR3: TGTGCCAGTAGTATCCGAACGAACACTGAAGCTTTCTTT.

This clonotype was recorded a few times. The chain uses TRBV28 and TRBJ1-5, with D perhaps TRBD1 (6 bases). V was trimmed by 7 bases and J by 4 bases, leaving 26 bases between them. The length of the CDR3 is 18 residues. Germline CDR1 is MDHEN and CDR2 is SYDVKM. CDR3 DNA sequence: TGTGCCAGCACCCCGCGGGGGGGAATGGGGGCAGGAAATCAGCCCCAGCATTTT. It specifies CASTPRGGMGAGNQPQHF.

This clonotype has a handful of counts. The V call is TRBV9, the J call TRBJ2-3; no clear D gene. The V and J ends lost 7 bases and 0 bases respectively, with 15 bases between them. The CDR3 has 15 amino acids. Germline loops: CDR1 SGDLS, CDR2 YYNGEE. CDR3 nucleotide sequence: TGTGCCAGCGGCAGCAGCGCGACTAGCACAGATACGCAGTATTTT. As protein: CASGSSATSTDTQYF.

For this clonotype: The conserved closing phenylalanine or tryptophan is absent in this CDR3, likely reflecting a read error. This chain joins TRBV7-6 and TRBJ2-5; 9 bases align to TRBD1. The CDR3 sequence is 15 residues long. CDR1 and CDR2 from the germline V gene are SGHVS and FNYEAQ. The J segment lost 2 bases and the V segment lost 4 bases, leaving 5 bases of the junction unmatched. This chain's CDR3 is CASSYGTGTQETQYY. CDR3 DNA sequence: TGTGCCAGCAGCTATGGGACAGGGACGCAAGAGACCCAGTACTAC.

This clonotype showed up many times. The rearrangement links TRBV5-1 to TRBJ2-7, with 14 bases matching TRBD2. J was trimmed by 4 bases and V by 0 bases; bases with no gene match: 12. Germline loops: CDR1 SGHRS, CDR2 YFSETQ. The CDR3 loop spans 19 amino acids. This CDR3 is CASSLEASTSGRAFYEQYF. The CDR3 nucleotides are TGCGCCAGCAGCTTGGAAGCCTCGACTAGCGGGAGGGCCTTTTACGAGCAGTACTTC.

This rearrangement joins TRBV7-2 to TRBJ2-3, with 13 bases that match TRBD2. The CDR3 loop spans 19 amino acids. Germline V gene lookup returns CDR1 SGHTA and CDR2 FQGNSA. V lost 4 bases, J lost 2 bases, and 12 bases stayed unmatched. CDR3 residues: CASSSTWTSGGPTTDTQYF. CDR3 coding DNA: TGTGCCAGCAGCTCCACCTGGACTAGCGGGGGACCTACCACAGATACGCAGTATTTT.

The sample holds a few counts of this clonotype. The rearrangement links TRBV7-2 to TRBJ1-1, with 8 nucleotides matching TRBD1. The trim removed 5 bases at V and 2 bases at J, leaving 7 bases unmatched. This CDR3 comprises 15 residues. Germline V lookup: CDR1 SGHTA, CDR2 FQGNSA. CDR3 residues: CASSTRQGRNTEAFF. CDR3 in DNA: TGTGCCAGCAGCACCCGACAGGGGCGAAACACTGAAGCTTTCTTT.

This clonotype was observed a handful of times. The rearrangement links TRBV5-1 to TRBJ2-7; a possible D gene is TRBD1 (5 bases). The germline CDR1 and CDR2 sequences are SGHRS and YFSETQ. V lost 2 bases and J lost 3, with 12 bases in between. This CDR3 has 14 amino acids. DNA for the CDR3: TGCGCCAGCAGCTTAGCCAGGGAACGCTACGAGCAGTACTTC. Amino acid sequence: CASSLARERYEQYF.

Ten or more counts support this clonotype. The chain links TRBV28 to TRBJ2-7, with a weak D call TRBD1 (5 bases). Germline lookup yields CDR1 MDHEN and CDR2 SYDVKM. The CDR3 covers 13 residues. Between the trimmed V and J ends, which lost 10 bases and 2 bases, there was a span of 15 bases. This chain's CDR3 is CATTQTAPYEQYF. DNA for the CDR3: TGTGCCACCACACAGACAGCCCCCTACGAGCAGTACTTC.

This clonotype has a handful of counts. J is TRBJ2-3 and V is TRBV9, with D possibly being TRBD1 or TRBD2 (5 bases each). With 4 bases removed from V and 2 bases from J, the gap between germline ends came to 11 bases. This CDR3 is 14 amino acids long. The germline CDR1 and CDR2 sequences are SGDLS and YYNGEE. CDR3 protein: CASSPRDDTDTQYF. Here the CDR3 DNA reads TGTGCCAGCAGCCCCCGGGACGACACAGATACGCAGTATTTT.

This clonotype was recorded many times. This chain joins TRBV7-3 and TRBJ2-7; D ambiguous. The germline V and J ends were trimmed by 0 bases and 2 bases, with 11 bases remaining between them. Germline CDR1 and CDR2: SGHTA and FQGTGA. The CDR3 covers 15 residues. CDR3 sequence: CASSLTGGTTYEQYF. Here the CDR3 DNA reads TGTGCCAGCAGCTTAACGGGCGGCACAACCTACGAGCAGTACTTC.

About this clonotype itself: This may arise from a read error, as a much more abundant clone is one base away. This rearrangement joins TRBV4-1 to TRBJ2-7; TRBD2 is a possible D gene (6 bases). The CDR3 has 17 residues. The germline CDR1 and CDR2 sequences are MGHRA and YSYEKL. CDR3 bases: TGCGCCACCAGCCAAGATCGACTAGTAGCAGGCCGCTACGAGCAGTACTTC. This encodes CATSQDRLVAGRYEQYF.

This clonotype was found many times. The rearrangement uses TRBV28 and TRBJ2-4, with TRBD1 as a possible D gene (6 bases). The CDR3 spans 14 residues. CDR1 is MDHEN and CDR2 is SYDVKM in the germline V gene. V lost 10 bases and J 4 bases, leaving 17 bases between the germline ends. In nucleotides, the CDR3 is TGTGCCACCGCAGGGGCCACAGGGAAAAACATTCAGTACTTC. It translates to CATAGATGKNIQYF.

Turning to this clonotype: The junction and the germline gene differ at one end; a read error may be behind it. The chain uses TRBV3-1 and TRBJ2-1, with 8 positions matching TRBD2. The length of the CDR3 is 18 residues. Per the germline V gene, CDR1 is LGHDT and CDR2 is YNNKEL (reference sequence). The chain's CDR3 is CASSQRFMRGASYNKQFF. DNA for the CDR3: TGTGCCAGCAGCCAACGGTTTATGCGGGGGGCATCCTACAATAAGCAGTTCTTC.

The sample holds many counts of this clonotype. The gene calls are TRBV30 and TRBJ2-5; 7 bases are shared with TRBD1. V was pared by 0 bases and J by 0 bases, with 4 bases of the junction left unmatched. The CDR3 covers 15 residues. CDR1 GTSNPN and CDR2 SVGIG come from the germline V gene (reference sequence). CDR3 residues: CAWSVGGQYQETQYF. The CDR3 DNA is TGTGCCTGGAGTGTTGGGGGACAGTACCAAGAGACCCAGTACTTC.

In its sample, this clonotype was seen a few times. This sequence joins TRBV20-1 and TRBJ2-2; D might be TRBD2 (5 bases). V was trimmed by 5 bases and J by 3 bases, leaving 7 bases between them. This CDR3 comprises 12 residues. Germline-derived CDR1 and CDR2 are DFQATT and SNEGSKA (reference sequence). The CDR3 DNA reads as TGCAGTGCTTGGACTTACACCGGGGAGCTGTTTTTT. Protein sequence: CSAWTYTGELFF.

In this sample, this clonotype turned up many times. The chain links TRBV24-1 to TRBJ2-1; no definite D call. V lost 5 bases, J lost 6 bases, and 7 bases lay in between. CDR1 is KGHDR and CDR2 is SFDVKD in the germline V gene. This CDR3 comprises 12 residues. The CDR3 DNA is TGTGCCACCAGTGTTCGCGGCAATGAGCAGTTCTTC. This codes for CATSVRGNEQFF.

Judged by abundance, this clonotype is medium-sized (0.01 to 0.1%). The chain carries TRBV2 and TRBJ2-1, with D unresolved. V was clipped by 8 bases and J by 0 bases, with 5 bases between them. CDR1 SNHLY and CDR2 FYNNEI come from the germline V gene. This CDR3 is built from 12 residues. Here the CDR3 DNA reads TGTGCCAGCCTGGGCTCCTACAATGAGCAGTTCTTC. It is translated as CASLGSYNEQFF.

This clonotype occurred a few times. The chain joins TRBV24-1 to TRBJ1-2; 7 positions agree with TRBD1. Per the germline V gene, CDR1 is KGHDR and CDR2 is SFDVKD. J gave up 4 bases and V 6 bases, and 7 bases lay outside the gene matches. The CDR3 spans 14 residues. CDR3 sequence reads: CATSPSDRVYGYTF. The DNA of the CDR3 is TGTGCCACCAGTCCCTCCGACAGGGTCTATGGCTACACCTTC.